This T cell receptor beta chain was recorded in a study of T cells in localized non-small cell lung cancer. Regarding the study as a whole: There was higher T cell clonality in uninvolved adjacent lung than in tumor, and it was highest there. Turning up in adjacent lung were a median approximately 60 of the top 100 tumor clones.

This clone is judged large (0.1 to 1%). Antigen: not known. Germline values: CDR1 MDHEN, CDR2 SYDVKM. This CDR3 is 14 amino acids long. The V segment lost 10 bases and the J segment 4 bases; nucleotides outside the gene matches: 9. Using immunoSEQ multiplex PCR, the repertoire was profiled, and TCRdb retains in-frame clones only, with some absent. The table includes around 1,300 clones, about 37% detected once. The chain combines TRBV28 with TRBJ2-3; 9 positions agree with TRBD1. Here the sequenced sample was lung tumor tissue, taken before any cancer treatment. This receptor was taken from a woman aged 18-50 years with stage I lung adenocarcinoma. As DNA, the CDR3 is TGTGCCATAAACAGGGGGCGCTCGGCAGATACGCAGTATTTT. Translating gives CAINRGRSADTQYF. Full variable domain (outside the CDR3, taken from reference TRBV28 and TRBJ2-3): DVKVTQSSRYLVKRTGEKVFLECVQDMDHENMFWYRQDPGLGLRLIYFSYDVKMKEKGDIPEGYSVSREKKERFSLILESASTNQTSMYLCAINRGRSADTQYFGPGTRLTVL.